This T cell receptor beta chain was sequenced in a study of CD8 T cells in Susac syndrome. This clonotype was seen just once. Germline lookup yields CDR1 SGHTA and CDR2 FQGNSA. V lost 5 bases, J lost 1 base, and 11 bases lay in between. The CDR3 is 14 residues long. An amount of RNA that ranged from roughly 0.45 to 1 ug was reverse transcribed with random hexamers. Multiplex PCR with immunoSEQ amplified the TCR beta CDR3 across 54 Vbeta and 13 Jbeta. TCRdb fed the immunoSEQ multiplex PCR reads into MiXCR, producing one record per CDR3 protein. Of about 210,000 distinct CDR3 sequences listed, approximately 93% are singletons. The individuals used as controls were healthy donors who had been matched for both age and sex. Both CD4+ and CD8+ T cells were negatively isolated, and TEMRA cells underwent FACS enrichment.

The sequence derives from a human donor in good health. This rearrangement joins TRBV7-2 to TRBJ2-5, with a possible D match to TRBD2 (6 bases). The specimen sequenced was CD4+ T cells from PBMCs. CDR3 sequence (DNA): TGTGCCAGCAGCCGAGGCGGGGTCCAAGAGACCCAGTACTTC. Translated, it gives CASSRGGVQETQYF.